These 23 T cell receptor beta chains originate from one sample sequenced in a study of T cell responses to AZD1222 COVID-19 vaccine. Assay used: immunoSEQ multiplex PCR; TCRdb lists only in-frame clones, some missing. Altogether about 170,000 clones are present, over 75% being singletons, with the ten largest covering less than 1.6%. The input for sequencing was peripheral blood, taken on day 0 of AZD1222 vaccination. All receptors derive from an adult in good health.

The chain uses TRBV4-2 and TRBJ1-6; TRBD1 matches 7 bases. The CDR3 extends over 14 amino acids. J was trimmed by 9 bases and V by 5 bases; bases with no gene match: 7. CDR1 and CDR2 (germline): LGHNA, YNFKEQ. CDR3 in DNA: TGTGCCAGCAGCGAAGGGGGCCTCATTTCACCCCTCCACTTT. Translated: CASSEGGLISPLHF.

The genes are TRBV2 and TRBJ2-3, with 7 bases that match TRBD2. There are 16 residues in the CDR3. J gave up 5 bases and V 2 bases, and 10 bases lay outside the gene matches. Germline V gene lookup returns CDR1 SNHLY and CDR2 FYNNEI. The CDR3: CASSEFGRGGGDTQYF. The CDR3 nucleotides read TGTGCCAGCAGTGAATTTGGGCGGGGCGGGGGAGATACGCAGTATTTT.

The chain uses TRBV5-1 and TRBJ1-6, with D perhaps matching TRBD1 (5 bases). Germline loops: CDR1 SGHRS, CDR2 YFSETQ. The CDR3 length is 15 residues. V lost 0 bases and J lost 10, with 14 bases in between. The CDR3 coding sequence is TGCGCCAGCAGCTTGGCGGGCAGGACACTATCACCCCTCCACTTT. Its protein product is CASSLAGRTLSPLHF.

The rearrangement links TRBV30 to TRBJ2-2, with 11 bases aligning to TRBD1. V gave up 2 bases and J gave up 6 bases; unmatched junction bases: 8. Germline CDR1 and CDR2: GTSNPN and SVGIG (reference sequence). The CDR3 has 16 amino acids. CDR3 region: CAWSLRGQGVSGELFF. In DNA form, the CDR3 reads TGTGCCTGGAGTCTGCGGGGACAGGGGGTATCCGGGGAGCTGTTTTTT.

This rearrangement joins TRBV4-2 to TRBJ2-1; weak D call: TRBD2 (7 bases). This CDR3 spans 14 amino acids. The V gene's germline CDR1 is LGHNA and CDR2 YNFKEQ. Trimming took off 2 bases at V and 9 bases at J, with 14 bases between the two ends. The CDR3 loop is CASSQKGGASEQFF. CDR3 nucleotides: TGTGCCAGCAGCCAAAAGGGGGGGGCCAGTGAGCAGTTCTTC.

The chain employs TRBV5-4 and TRBJ1-1; unclear D gene. V was clipped by 5 bases and J by 4 bases, with 18 bases between them. From germline, CDR1 is SGHNT and CDR2 YYREEE (reference sequence). The CDR3 has 15 amino acids. CDR3 sequence reads: CASRTERVLGTEAFF. CDR3 nucleotide sequence: TGTGCCAGCAGGACGGAACGGGTATTGGGCACTGAAGCTTTCTTT.

V usage is TRBV7-2 and J usage is TRBJ1-1; tentatively, D is TRBD1 (5 bases). With 1 base removed from V and 1 base from J, the gap between germline ends came to 13 bases. The CDR3 contains 16 residues. Germline V gene data show CDR1 as SGHTA and CDR2 as FQGNSA. The CDR3 region has the DNA TGTGCCAGCAGCTTAGGGAGCAGCAGGGCGAACACTGAAGCTTTCTTT. It encodes CASSLGSSRANTEAFF.

This sequence joins TRBV6-4 and TRBJ2-1; 7 bases agree with TRBD2. The CDR3 sequence is 17 residues long. Germline CDR1 MRHNA, CDR2 SNTAGT. J was trimmed by 6 bases and V by 6 bases; bases with no gene match: 17. CDR3 nucleotides: TGTGCCAGCAGCTCTTCTCTTCTAGCGGCGGTGAGCAATGAGCAGTTCTTC. This gives the protein CASSSSLLAAVSNEQFF.

A word on this clone: The sample has other DNA sequences that encode this CDR3 too. The chain couples TRBV12-3 or TRBV12-4 to TRBJ1-2; TRBD1 is a possible D gene (6 bases). Trimming took off 3 bases at V and 2 bases at J, with 7 bases between the two ends. The length of the CDR3 is 13 residues. The CDR3 bases are TGTGCCAGCAGTTTGGGGGGCAACTATGGCTACACCTTC. Translation gives CASSLGGNYGYTF.

J is TRBJ2-7 and V is TRBV7-2; 11 bases line up with TRBD1. Germline trimming cut 3 bases from V and 2 bases from J; bases unmatched to any gene: 3. The V gene's germline CDR1 is SGHTA and CDR2 FQGNSA. The CDR3 length is 15 residues. CDR3 protein: CASSFSGQGAYEQYF. DNA of the CDR3: TGTGCCAGCAGCTTCTCGGGACAGGGGGCCTACGAGCAGTACTTC.

The chain uses TRBV3-1 (or the pseudogene TRBV3-2) and TRBJ1-1, with D possibly being TRBD1 (6 bases). This CDR3 region has 12 residues. The V and J ends lost 5 bases and 7 bases respectively, with 11 bases between them. Germline CDR1 is LGHDT and CDR2 is YNNKEL (reference sequence). CDR3 in amino acids: CASSEGGDEAFF. The CDR3 DNA follows: TGTGCCAGCAGCGAGGGGGGGGATGAAGCTTTCTTT.

V is TRBV24-1 and J is TRBJ1-5; TRBD1 might be the D (5 bases). The germline CDR1 and CDR2 sequences are KGHDR and SFDVKD. Between the trimmed V and J ends, which lost 3 bases and 0 bases, there was a span of 17 bases. The CDR3 covers 18 residues. CDR3 DNA sequence: TGTGCCACCAGTGATCCCTCCGTTTCTGGGGGTAGCAATCAGCCCCAGCATTTT. Encoded protein: CATSDPSVSGGSNQPQHF.

The chain uses TRBV5-1 and TRBJ1-6, with TRBD1 as a possible D gene (5 bases). With 3 bases removed from V and 10 bases from J, the gap between germline ends came to 17 bases. The germline gives CDR1 SGHRS, CDR2 YFSETQ. The CDR3 totals 15 residues. The CDR3 DNA follows: TGCGCCAGCAGCTCCGGACATACCATAGGGTCACCCCTCCACTTT. Protein product: CASSSGHTIGSPLHF.

This clone was counted a single time. J is TRBJ2-3 and V is TRBV4-2; unclear D gene. Germline assignment: CDR1 LGHNA and CDR2 YNFKEQ. The CDR3 is 12 residues long. V lost 4 bases to trimming and J lost 6 bases, with 8 bases between them. The chain's CDR3 is CASSRRMDTQYF. CDR3 sequence (DNA): TGTGCCAGCAGCCGGCGAATGGATACGCAGTATTTT.

The chain joins TRBV30 to TRBJ1-6, with D unclear. CDR3 size: 16 residues. Trimming removed 4 bases from V and 4 bases from J, with 17 bases in between. Germline lookup yields CDR1 GTSNPN and CDR2 SVGIG (reference sequence). The CDR3 DNA reads TGTGCCTGGACCGGAGGCTCGACATTGTATAATTCACCCCTCCACTTT. Its protein product is CAWTGGSTLYNSPLHF.

This clone has a single count. The rearrangement links TRBV7-9 to TRBJ2-7; no definite D call. This CDR3 has 12 residues. Trimming stripped 4 bases from V and 3 bases from J, with 7 bases between. In germline, CDR1 is SEHNR, CDR2 FQNEAQ (reference sequence). The CDR3 DNA sequence: TGTGCCAGCAGCTACGACGGCTACGAGCAGTACTTC. Translated, it gives CASSYDGYEQYF.

A single count supports this clone. This chain joins TRBV19 and TRBJ1-1; D remains ambiguous. Looked up from germline, CDR1 is LNHDA and CDR2 is SQIVND (reference sequence). The V and J ends lost 0 bases and 1 base respectively, with 9 bases between them. The CDR3 is made up of 15 amino acids. This chain's CDR3 is CASSIDRMANTEAFF. DNA of the CDR3: TGTGCCAGTAGTATAGATCGGATGGCGAACACTGAAGCTTTCTTT.

This chain joins TRBV2 and TRBJ1-6; perhaps TRBD1 as D (5 bases). Between the trimmed V and J ends, which lost 3 bases and 6 bases, there was a span of 12 bases. There are 15 residues in the CDR3. In germline, CDR1 is SNHLY, CDR2 FYNNEI. CDR3 region: CASSEGPNLNSPLHF. The CDR3 DNA is TGTGCCAGCAGTGAGGGGCCGAACCTTAATTCACCCCTCCACTTT.

The sample holds a few counts of this clone. CDR3 in DNA: TGTGCCAGCAGCCAAGAGGGCGGGGGCGCAGGTGATGGCTACACCTTC. Its protein is CASSQEGGGAGDGYTF. The rearrangement joins TRBV3-1 (or the pseudogene TRBV3-2) to TRBJ1-2, with a weak D call TRBD1 (6 bases). Germline loops: CDR1 LGHDT, CDR2 YNNKEL (reference sequence). V was pared by 0 bases and J by 6 bases, with 17 bases between. This CDR3 contains 16 residues.

V is TRBV12-3 or TRBV12-4 and J is TRBJ1-1; D is undetermined. CDR3 length: 13 amino acids. V dropped 3 bases and J dropped 1 base, with 6 bases sitting between them. This CDR3 reads CASSLRWNTEAFF. As DNA, the CDR3 is TGTGCCAGCAGTTTGAGGTGGAACACTGAAGCTTTCTTT.

The V and J genes are TRBV10-3 and TRBJ2-7, with TRBD1 identical over 8 bases. Germline V lookup: CDR1 ENHRY, CDR2 SYGVKD. This CDR3 has 14 amino acids. V was clipped by 6 bases and J by 1 base; unmatched bases: 5. CDR3 protein: CAIRDRDRSYEQYF. In DNA, the CDR3 is TGTGCCATCAGGGATCGGGACAGGTCCTACGAGCAGTACTTC.

This chain uses TRBV24-1 with TRBJ1-1; D gene uncertain. In germline, CDR1 is KGHDR, CDR2 SFDVKD. The CDR3 runs to 13 residues. Trimming took off 7 bases at V and 1 base at J, with 9 bases between the two ends. For the CDR3, the DNA is TGTGCCACCAGGAAGGCGGGGAACACTGAAGCTTTCTTT. This translates into CATRKAGNTEAFF.

This rearrangement joins TRBV11-2 to TRBJ1-4, with unresolved D. This CDR3 has 14 amino acids. Between the trimmed V and J ends, which lost 1 base and 0 bases, there was a span of 3 bases. Germline CDR1 and CDR2: SGHAT and FQNNGV. The CDR3: CASSLGTTNEKLFF. Here the CDR3 DNA reads TGTGCCAGCAGCTTAGGAACAACTAATGAAAAACTGTTTTTT.